The 26 T cell receptor beta chains presented below share a single source sample, sequenced in a study of human T cells and chemical hapten exposure. TCRdb itself ran the RACE reads through MiXCR, one entry per CDR3 protein. The sample lists about 51,000 distinct CDR3 sequences, roughly 8.8% occurring once. The time point: pre-sensitization, week 0. Documented treatment: therapeutic diphenylcyclopropenone sensitization with weekly scalp DPC. The sample consisted of whole blood, taken in connection with sensitization to the hapten diphenylcyclopropenone (DPC). All receptors come from a woman in her thirties or forties with alopecia areata. Some clones in this sample may be carry-over from other donors' samples.

This clonotype was counted only a few times. The V and J genes are TRBV5-6 and TRBJ2-6, with a possible D match to TRBD1 (6 bases). The V end lost 2 bases, the J end lost 8 bases, and 14 bases lay between the germline ends. Looked up from germline, CDR1 is SGHDT and CDR2 is YYEEEE. The CDR3 extends over 15 amino acids. DNA for the CDR3: TGTGCCAGCAGCTTACCAACAGGGTCCACCAACGTCCTGACTTTC. Protein: CASSLPTGSTNVLTF.

This chain uses TRBV7-9 with TRBJ2-5, with a possible D match to TRBD1 (6 bases). Deletions cut 5 bases from V and 3 bases from J, with 13 bases between. The V gene's germline CDR1 is SEHNR and CDR2 FQNEAQ (reference sequence). The CDR3 is 14 amino acids. CDR3 coding DNA: TGTGCCAGCAGCCCCGACAGGTCAGAAGAGACCCAGTACTTC. This gives the protein CASSPDRSEETQYF.

This clonotype was observed a few times. The chain has TRBV12-3 or TRBV12-4 and TRBJ2-3; TRBD2 matches 9 bases. After removal of 4 bases from V and 10 bases from J, the junction contained 6 bases not matched to a gene. The CDR3 is made up of 13 amino acids. CDR3 loop: CASSSLAGASQYF. CDR3 coding DNA: TGTGCCAGCAGTTCCTTAGCGGGGGCCTCGCAGTATTTT.

In this sample, this clonotype turned up a few times. The chain couples TRBV6-4 to TRBJ2-6; D is ambiguous. Trimming took off 8 bases at V and 2 bases at J, with 7 bases between the two ends. The CDR3 has 13 amino acids. Germline CDR1 is MRHNA and CDR2 is SNTAGT. The CDR3 is CASRSTGANVLTF. Written as DNA, the CDR3 is TGTGCCAGCCGGTCCACTGGGGCCAACGTCCTGACTTTC.

The table lists this clonotype with a few counts. V and J are TRBV9 and TRBJ2-6, with 8 bases fitting TRBD1. The junction had 1 base not matched to a gene; V was cut back by 3 bases and J by 2 bases. Germline V gives CDR1 SGDLS, CDR2 YYNGEE. CDR3 size: 15 residues. The CDR3 bases are TGTGCCAGCAGCGGGACAGGGCCTGGGGCCAACGTCCTGACTTTC. Its translation: CASSGTGPGANVLTF.

This clonotype turned up a few times. The rearrangement joins TRBV14 to TRBJ1-2; D is perhaps TRBD1 (6 bases). The V end was cut by 6 bases, the J end by 2 bases, with 13 bases between. This CDR3 has 14 amino acids. CDR1 and CDR2 from the germline V gene are SGHDN and FVKESK. Here the CDR3 reads CASRRTAGNYGYTF. CDR3 coding DNA: TGTGCCAGCAGGCGGACAGCCGGAAACTATGGCTACACCTTC.

This clonotype was seen only a few times. This chain links TRBV18 with TRBJ2-1; D remains ambiguous. V shed 3 bases and J shed 0 bases, with 12 bases lying between them. Germline assignment: CDR1 KGHSH and CDR2 LQKENI. CDR3 length equals 16 residues. The DNA of the CDR3 is TGTGCCAGCTCACCGAATCCACAGAGCTCCTACAATGAGCAGTTCTTC. Translation gives CASSPNPQSSYNEQFF.

The chain links TRBV15 to TRBJ1-6, with a possible D match to TRBD1 (6 bases). With 8 bases removed from V and 7 bases from J, the gap between germline ends came to 15 bases. Looked up from germline, CDR1 is LNHNV and CDR2 is YYDKDF (reference sequence). CDR3 length: 14 amino acids. In nucleotides, the CDR3 is TGTGCCACCCGGCGTGGACAGTGGAATTCACCCCTCCACTTT. Protein product: CATRRGQWNSPLHF.

This clonotype has a count of ten or more. The chain joins TRBV6-1 to TRBJ2-2, with D possibly TRBD2 on 5 matching bases. Between the trimmed V and J ends, which lost 2 bases and 4 bases, there was a span of 17 bases. CDR1 MNHNS and CDR2 SASEGT come from the germline V gene. The CDR3 contains 17 residues. CDR3 in amino acids: CASSEKTWTAGTGELFF. CDR3 nucleotide sequence: TGTGCCAGCAGTGAAAAAACCTGGACTGCGGGCACCGGGGAGCTGTTTTTT.

This clonotype was observed at least ten times. The V gene is TRBV27, the J gene TRBJ1-1; perhaps TRBD1 as D (5 bases). V shed 5 bases and J shed 1 base, with 14 bases lying between them. The CDR3 is 15 residues long. Germline lookup yields CDR1 MNHEY and CDR2 SMNVEV (reference sequence). The CDR3 sequence is CASSLLTGSNTEAFF. CDR3 bases: TGTGCCAGCAGTCTTTTAACAGGTTCGAACACTGAAGCTTTCTTT.

This clonotype was counted many times. The chain employs TRBV5-8 and TRBJ2-6; D uncertain. The V end was cut by 4 bases, the J end by 0 bases, with 14 bases between. The CDR3 loop spans 17 amino acids. Germline lookup yields CDR1 SGHTS and CDR2 YDEGEE. Here the CDR3 reads CASSPWKRSSGANVLTF. The CDR3 coding sequence is TGTGCCAGCAGCCCCTGGAAGCGTTCCTCTGGGGCCAACGTCCTGACTTTC.

This clonotype occurred many times. This chain connects TRBV11-2 to TRBJ1-1; the D gene is possibly TRBD1 (6 bases). The ends were cut back, 3 bases at V and 6 bases at J, with 11 bases in the middle. Germline assignment: CDR1 SGHAT and CDR2 FQNNGV. The CDR3 has 13 residues. CDR3 in DNA: TGTGCCAGCAGCTTGCAGGGGCACTCTGAAGCTTTCTTT. It specifies CASSLQGHSEAFF. The full variable domain, its missing parts supplied by reference TRBV11-2 and TRBJ1-1, is EAGVAQSPRYKIIEKRQSVAFWCNPISGHATLYWYQQILGQGPKLLIQFQNNGVVDDSQLPKDRFSAERLKGVDSTLKIQPAKLEDSAVYLCASSLQGHSEAFFGQGTRLTVV.

This clonotype was counted a few times. This sequence joins TRBV20-1 and TRBJ1-5; 8 bases match TRBD1. The CDR3 extends over 17 amino acids. The germline gives CDR1 DFQATT, CDR2 SNEGSKA (reference sequence). The junction had 7 bases not matched to a gene; V was cut back by 0 bases and J by 0 bases. As DNA, the CDR3 is TGCAGTGCTAGAGATCCGAGACAGGGGTATAGCAATCAGCCCCAGCATTTT. Translating it yields CSARDPRQGYSNQPQHF.

This clonotype turned up a few times. The chain employs TRBV5-1 and TRBJ1-2; D unresolved. This CDR3 contains 15 residues. V lost 0 bases and J lost 0, with 9 bases in between. Looked up from germline, CDR1 is SGHRS and CDR2 is YFSETQ. Here the CDR3 reads CASSLVTDANYGYTF. CDR3 DNA: TGCGCCAGCAGCTTGGTAACTGACGCTAACTATGGCTACACCTTC.

This clonotype showed up just a few times. The CDR3 loop reads CASSSGTVKGQYF. The CDR3 region has the DNA TGTGCCAGCAGCTCCGGGACAGTCAAAGGGCAGTACTTC. The chain employs TRBV7-2 and TRBJ2-7; 7 bases are a match to TRBD1. The CDR3 contains 13 residues. V lost 4 bases and J lost 9; bases outside the gene matches: 9. The germline V gene has CDR1 SGHTA and CDR2 FQGNSA.

The chain uses TRBV12-3 or TRBV12-4 and TRBJ1-1; the match to TRBD1 covers 7 bases. Losses at the gene ends were 3 bases for V and 4 bases for J; bases not matched to a gene: 8. The CDR3 sequence is 15 residues long. The CDR3 DNA reads TGTGCCAGCAGTTTGCGGTCAGGGGGTATCACTGAAGCTTTCTTT. This sequence encodes CASSLRSGGITEAFF.

This clonotype was seen at least ten times. The J gene is TRBJ1-3, the V gene TRBV4-2, with D hard to call. The V gene's germline CDR1 is LGHNA and CDR2 YNFKEQ. V was clipped by 4 bases and J by 0 bases, with 7 bases between them. The CDR3 covers 14 residues. The CDR3, as DNA: TGTGCCAGCAGCCCTCCATCCTCTGGAAACACCATATATTTT. This encodes CASSPPSSGNTIYF.

There are many counts of this clonotype. The rearrangement joins TRBV7-9 to TRBJ2-7, with D possibly being TRBD1 (5 bases). The CDR3 runs to 12 residues. Germline CDR1 SEHNR, CDR2 FQNEAQ (reference sequence). V lost 5 bases, J lost 11 bases, and 16 bases lay in between. The CDR3 is CASSLQMDTEYF. DNA of the CDR3: TGTGCCAGCAGCCTTCAGATGGACACCGAGTACTTC.

V and J are TRBV6-6 and TRBJ2-1; D ambiguous. CDR1 and CDR2 (germline): MNHNY, SVGAGI (reference sequence). Deletions cut 4 bases from V and 6 bases from J, with 10 bases between. There are 13 residues in the CDR3. DNA for the CDR3: TGTGCCAGCAGTTCCTTTACGGGCAATGAGCAGTTCTTC. The encoded protein is CASSSFTGNEQFF.

This clonotype appeared many times. This chain links TRBV5-4 with TRBJ2-3; 7 bases align to TRBD1. CDR3 size: 15 residues. Germline V gene lookup returns CDR1 SGHNT and CDR2 YYREEE (reference sequence). V was pared by 4 bases and J by 0 bases, with 5 bases of the junction left unmatched. CDR3 residues: CASSRDSVSTDTQYF. As DNA, the CDR3 is TGTGCCAGCAGCCGGGACAGTGTGAGCACAGATACGCAGTATTTT.

The chain combines TRBV6-1 with TRBJ1-4, with TRBD1 matching over 7 bases. The V and J ends lost 10 bases and 2 bases, in that order; junction bases with no gene match: 16. In germline, CDR1 is MNHNS, CDR2 SASEGT. This CDR3 comprises 17 residues. The CDR3 DNA reads as TGTGCCATAGAACCGGGACAGACTAAGCTCACTAATGAAAAACTGTTTTTT. Translation gives CAIEPGQTKLTNEKLFF.

This clonotype was seen ten or more times. J is TRBJ2-3 and V is TRBV12-3 or TRBV12-4; 9 bases fit TRBD2. This CDR3 has 15 amino acids. The V and J ends lost 3 bases and 4 bases, in that order; junction bases with no gene match: 5. In DNA, the CDR3 is TGTGCCAGCAGTTTCCAGCGGGGGGTGGCAGATACGCAGTATTTT. Translating it yields CASSFQRGVADTQYF.

This chain joins TRBV4-1 and TRBJ2-3; TRBD1 might be the D (6 bases). This CDR3 spans 14 amino acids. Trimming left V 3 bases short and J 5 bases short, with 12 bases between. Germline lookup yields CDR1 MGHRA and CDR2 YSYEKL. CDR3 nucleotides: TGCGCCAGCAGCCACATCGGACAGAGAGATACGCAGTATTTT. It translates to CASSHIGQRDTQYF.

This clonotype was found many times. This sequence joins TRBV20-1 and TRBJ2-1; 7 bases map to TRBD2. Germline lookup yields CDR1 DFQATT and CDR2 SNEGSKA (reference sequence). V trimming: 5 bases; J trimming: 6 bases; junction bases outside the gene matches: 10. The length of the CDR3 is 14 residues. The CDR3 loop is CSADTGTKVNEQFF. CDR3 coding DNA: TGCAGTGCTGATACCGGGACTAAGGTCAATGAGCAGTTCTTC.

The V gene is TRBV7-2, the J gene TRBJ2-7; 15 bases fit TRBD2. The CDR3 is 18 amino acids. V lost 5 bases, J lost 1 base, and 9 bases stayed unmatched. CDR1 is SGHTA and CDR2 is FQGNSA in the germline V gene. The CDR3 region is CASSRTSGGVGTSYEQYF. CDR3 in DNA: TGTGCCAGCAGCCGGACTAGCGGGGGGGTCGGTACGTCCTACGAGCAGTACTTC.

This clonotype was observed many times. This sequence joins TRBV7-8 and TRBJ2-7, with 8 bases matching TRBD2. Germline lookup yields CDR1 SGHVS and CDR2 FQNEAQ. The V segment lost 4 bases and the J segment 3 bases; nucleotides outside the gene matches: 14. The CDR3 loop spans 17 amino acids. The DNA for the CDR3 is TGTGCCAGCAGCTCCAGGAACTTAGCGGGGATGCACTACGAGCAGTACTTC. It specifies CASSSRNLAGMHYEQYF.